Listed here are 8 T cell receptor beta chains from one sample, sequenced in a study of cytomegalovirus exposure and HLA in healthy donors. Use of 60 Vbeta and 13 Jbeta primers characterized the PCR. Data came from immunoSEQ multiplex PCR; TCRdb stores just in-frame clones and leaves some out. The sample has 200,000 to 250,000 clones; approximately 80% are singletons. The sequenced sample was PBMCs. Receptors originate from an older woman in good health and CMV-seropositive.

In regard to this clone: The junction departs from germline at one end; a sequencing error may be responsible. The CDR3 region is CASSELSVF. The DNA of the CDR3 is TGTGCCAGCAGCGAATTATCGGTCTTC. The chain links TRBV7-9 to TRBJ2-1; D is unresolved. The CDR3 runs to 9 residues. Looked up from germline, CDR1 is SEHNR and CDR2 is FQNEAQ (reference sequence).

This clone has just a few counts. The genes are TRBV2 and TRBJ2-1; tentatively, D is TRBD1 (6 bases). Trimming took off 5 bases at V and 9 bases at J, with 14 bases between the two ends. Germline assignment: CDR1 SNHLY and CDR2 FYNNEI. This CDR3 has 13 residues. CDR3 loop: CASSPRQVGEQFF. CDR3 in DNA: TGTGCCAGCAGTCCTCGACAGGTCGGTGAGCAGTTCTTC. The entire variable domain, with the rest obtained from reference TRBV2 and TRBJ2-1, is as follows: EPEVTQTPSHQVTQMGQEVILRCVPISNHLYFYWYRQILGQKVEFLVSFYNNEISEKSEIFDDQFSVERPDGSNFTLKIRSTKLEDSAMYFCASSPRQVGEQFFGPGTRLTVL.

This chain connects TRBV29-1 to TRBJ2-2, with a weak D call TRBD2 (7 bases). Per the germline V gene, CDR1 is SQVTM and CDR2 is ANQGSEA. CDR3 length: 14 amino acids. The V end was cut by 4 bases, the J end by 1 base, with 10 bases between. In DNA form, the CDR3 reads TGCAGCGTTGTTAGGGGGGGGAACACCGGGGAGCTGTTTTTT. Translating it yields CSVVRGGNTGELFF.

V is TRBV4-1 and J is TRBJ1-1; tentatively, D is TRBD1 (5 bases). Germline CDR1 MGHRA, CDR2 YSYEKL. This CDR3 spans 14 amino acids. The germline V and J ends were trimmed by 6 bases and 6 bases, with 17 bases remaining between them. The CDR3 nucleotides read TGCGCCAGCAGTCTCGGATGGGGGGATTCTGAAGCTTTCTTT. Translated: CASSLGWGDSEAFF.

CDR3 nucleotides: TGTGCCAGCAGCCCCACCCGGACAGGGCCGGCCACTGAAGCTTTCTTT. Its translation is CASSPTRTGPATEAFF. The chain links TRBV27 to TRBJ1-1; 8 nucleotides line up with TRBD1. The V gene's germline CDR1 is MNHEY and CDR2 SMNVEV (reference sequence). Unmatched junction bases numbered 13, after V lost 6 bases and J lost 4 bases. The CDR3 spans 16 residues.

The genes are TRBV10-2 and TRBJ1-3, with D possibly matching TRBD1 (5 bases). Germline lookup yields CDR1 WSHSY and CDR2 SAAADI. V was pared by 3 bases and J by 0 bases, with 9 bases between. The CDR3 length is 15 residues. In DNA, the CDR3 is TGCGCCAGCAGTGATGGACAAACCTCTGGAAACACCATATATTTT. Residues: CASSDGQTSGNTIYF.

The rearrangement joins TRBV6-1 to TRBJ2-7, with D possibly TRBD1 on 7 matching bases. Germline CDR1 reads MNHNS; CDR2 reads SASEGT. CDR3 length equals 15 residues. Trimming took 6 bases from V and 0 from J, leaving 15 bases between them. CDR3: CASRGEDRSSYEQYF. The CDR3 DNA sequence: TGTGCCAGCAGGGGGGAGGACAGGAGCTCCTACGAGCAGTACTTC.

This chain connects TRBV10-1 to TRBJ2-3; D unclear. V lost 3 bases and J lost 0, with 13 bases in between. Germline V CDR1 and CDR2: WNHNN, SYGVQD (reference sequence). There are 16 residues in the CDR3. The CDR3 loop reads CASSDRSEPSTDTQYF. CDR3 DNA: TGCGCCAGCAGTGATAGGTCGGAGCCGAGCACAGATACGCAGTATTTT.